This T cell receptor (beta chain) is drawn from a study of a mutant IDH1 vaccine in newly diagnosed glioma (dated by TCRdb to the early 2020s). Context from the whole study: Patients received eight vaccinations in weeks 1, 3, 5, 7, 11, 15, 19 and 23, corresponding to visits V03 through V10. Vaccination started 4-6 weeks after radiotherapy alone, or was given together with temozolomide cycles in the groups whose treatment included chemotherapy. Of the 30 to 35 treated patients, around 62% were male and around 40% were female, and a mean age of around 40 years was recorded. Before enrollment, patients had received standard therapy of radiotherapy alone, temozolomide alone, or radiochemotherapy with temozolomide; most received the combination. Peripheral blood was collected at six visits: V03 (baseline), V05, V07, V10, V12 and V13. Longitudinal TCRB deep sequencing was performed for 25 to 30 treated patients wherever samples were available for exploratory analyses.

Library preparation used the immunoSEQ multiplex PCR assay. Rearranged TCR beta chain sequences were amplified with the hsTCRB Kit following the manufacturer's protocol. Sequencing of TCRB libraries was carried out on an Illumina MiSeq. Under the source paper's analysis protocol: The proprietary platform of the kit vendor was used for demultiplexing, trimming and gene mapping. Entries here come from immuneACCESS through TCRdb and include only in-frame sequences with V and J called. Some clones fail to appear in such tables; in the studies checked, an unresolved V gene covers under half of the shortfall, and the cause of the remainder is unknown. The V and J calls and clone size are taken from that table; D and trimming were inferred from the DNA. Across this sample there are over 35,000 clones, with around 81% seen only once. 5% to 6% of the sample comes from the top ten. CDR1 LNHNV and CDR2 YYDKDF are derived from the germline V gene (reference sequence). V is trimmed back by 10 bases and J by 5 bases, and the junction contains 13 bases that no gene match accounts for. Spanning cysteine to phenylalanine, the CDR3 consists of 15 amino acids. The read is trimmed to its CDR3 DNA, 45 bases read in frame from base 1.

The sample's time point label, in plain terms: week 23, last vaccination. Every vaccine dose consisted of 300 ug of a 20-mer mutant IDH1 peptide in Montanide, administered subcutaneously together with topical imiquimod. All donors had newly diagnosed IDH1-mutant astrocytomas of WHO grade 3 or 4 that showed loss of nuclear ATRX. The samples were drawn from NOA16, a multicentre, single-arm, open-label phase I trial in Germany that tested a mutant IDH1 peptide vaccine in humans for the first time. Genomic DNA for TCRB sequencing was isolated from EDTA blood with the DNeasy Blood and Tissue Kit. This clone was seen a single time. Its antigen target is currently unknown. No base-level quality is on record; no much larger clone is a single base apart. The study at large found these results: Pseudoprogression seemed to be unrelated to changes in the top peripheral T cell clonotypes found by TCRB sequencing. PBMC samples for TCRB deep sequencing were selected based on availability. Vaccine-induced immune responses across multiple MHC alleles were detected in 93.3% of patients. It was noted by the authors that analyses of patient blood samples could not be reproduced owing to sample limitations.

The TCR originated in a man aged 40-49 years with glioma. This material consisted of PBMCs, taken from a glioma patient whose treatment included an IDH1 peptide vaccine. The chain uses TRBV15 and TRBJ1-4, with 7 central nucleotides matching TRBD1. CDR3 region: CAISDGTEINEKLFF. The bases are TGTGCCATTAGCGACGGGACAGAGATAAATGAAAAACTGTTTTTT.